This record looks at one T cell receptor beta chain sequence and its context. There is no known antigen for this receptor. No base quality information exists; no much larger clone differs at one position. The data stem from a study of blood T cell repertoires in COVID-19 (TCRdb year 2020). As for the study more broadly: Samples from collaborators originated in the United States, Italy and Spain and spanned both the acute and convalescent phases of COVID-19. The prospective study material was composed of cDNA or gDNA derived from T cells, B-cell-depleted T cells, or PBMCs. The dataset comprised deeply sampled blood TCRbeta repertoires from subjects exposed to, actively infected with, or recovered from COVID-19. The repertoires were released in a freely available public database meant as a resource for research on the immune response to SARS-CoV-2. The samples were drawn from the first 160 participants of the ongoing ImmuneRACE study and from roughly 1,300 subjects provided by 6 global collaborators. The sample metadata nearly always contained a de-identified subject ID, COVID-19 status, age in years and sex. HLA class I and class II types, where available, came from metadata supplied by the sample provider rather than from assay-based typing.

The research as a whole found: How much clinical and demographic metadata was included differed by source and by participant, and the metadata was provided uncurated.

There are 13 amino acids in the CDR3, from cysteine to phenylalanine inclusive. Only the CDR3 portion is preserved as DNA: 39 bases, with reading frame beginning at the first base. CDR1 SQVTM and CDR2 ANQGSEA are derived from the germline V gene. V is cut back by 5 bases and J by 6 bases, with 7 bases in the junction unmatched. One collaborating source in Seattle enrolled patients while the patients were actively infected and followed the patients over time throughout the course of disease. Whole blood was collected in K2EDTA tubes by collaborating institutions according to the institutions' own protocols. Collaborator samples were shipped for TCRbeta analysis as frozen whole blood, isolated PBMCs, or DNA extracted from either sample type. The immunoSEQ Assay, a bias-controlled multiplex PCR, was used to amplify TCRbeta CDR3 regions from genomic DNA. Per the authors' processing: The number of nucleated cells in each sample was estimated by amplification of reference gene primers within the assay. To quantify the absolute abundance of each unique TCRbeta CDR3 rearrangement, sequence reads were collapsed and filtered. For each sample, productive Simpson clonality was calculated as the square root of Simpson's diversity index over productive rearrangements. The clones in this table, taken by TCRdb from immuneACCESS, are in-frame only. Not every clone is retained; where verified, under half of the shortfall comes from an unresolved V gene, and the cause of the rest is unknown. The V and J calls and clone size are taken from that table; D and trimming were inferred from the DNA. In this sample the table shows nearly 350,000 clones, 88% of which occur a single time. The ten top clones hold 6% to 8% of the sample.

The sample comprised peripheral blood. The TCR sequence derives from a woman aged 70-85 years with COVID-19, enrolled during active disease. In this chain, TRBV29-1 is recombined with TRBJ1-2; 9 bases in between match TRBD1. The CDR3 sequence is CSVSGTGKDGYTF. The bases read TGCAGCGTTTCCGGGACAGGGAAGGATGGCTACACCTTC.